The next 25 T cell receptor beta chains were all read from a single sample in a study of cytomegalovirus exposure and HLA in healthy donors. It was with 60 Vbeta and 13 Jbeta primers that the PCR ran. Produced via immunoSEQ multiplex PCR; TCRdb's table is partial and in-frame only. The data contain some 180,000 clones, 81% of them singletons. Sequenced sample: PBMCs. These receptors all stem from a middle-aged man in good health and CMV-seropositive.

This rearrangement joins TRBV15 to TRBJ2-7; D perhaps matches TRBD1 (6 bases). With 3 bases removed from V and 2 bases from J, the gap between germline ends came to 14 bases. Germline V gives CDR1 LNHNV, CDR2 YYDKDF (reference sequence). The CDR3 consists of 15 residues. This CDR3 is CATSRASGHPYEQYF. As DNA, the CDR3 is TGTGCCACCAGCAGGGCTTCGGGACACCCCTACGAGCAGTACTTC. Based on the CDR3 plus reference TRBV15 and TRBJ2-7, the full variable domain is DAMVIQNPRYQVTQFGKPVTLSCSQTLNHNVMYWYQQKSSQAPKLLFHYYDKDFNNEADTPDNFQSRRPNTSFCFLDIRSPGLGDTAMYLCATSRASGHPYEQYFGPGTRLTVT.

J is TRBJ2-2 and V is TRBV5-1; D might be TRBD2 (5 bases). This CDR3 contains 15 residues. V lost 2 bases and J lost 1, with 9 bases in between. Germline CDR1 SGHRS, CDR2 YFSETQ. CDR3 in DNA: TGCGCCAGCAGCTTAAACGGGGAGAACACCGGGGAGCTGTTTTTT. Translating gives CASSLNGENTGELFF. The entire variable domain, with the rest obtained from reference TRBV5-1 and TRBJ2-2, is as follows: KAGVTQTPRYLIKTRGQQVTLSCSPISGHRSVSWYQQTPGQGLQFLFEYFSETQRNKGNFPGRFSGRQFSNSRSEMNVSTLELGDSALYLCASSLNGENTGELFFGEGSRLTVL.

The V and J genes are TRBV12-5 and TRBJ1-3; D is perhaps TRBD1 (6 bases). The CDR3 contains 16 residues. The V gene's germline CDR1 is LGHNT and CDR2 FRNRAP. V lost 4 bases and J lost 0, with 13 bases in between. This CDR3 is CASGSGQRFSGNTIYF. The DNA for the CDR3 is TGTGCTAGTGGTTCTGGACAGCGTTTCTCTGGAAACACCATATATTTT.

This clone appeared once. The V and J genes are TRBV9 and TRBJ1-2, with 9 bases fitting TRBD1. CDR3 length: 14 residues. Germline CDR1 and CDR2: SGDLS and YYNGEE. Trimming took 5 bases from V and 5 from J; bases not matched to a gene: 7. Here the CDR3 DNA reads TGTGCCAGCAGTGCGGGACAGGGTTGGTATGGCTACACCTTC. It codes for CASSAGQGWYGYTF.

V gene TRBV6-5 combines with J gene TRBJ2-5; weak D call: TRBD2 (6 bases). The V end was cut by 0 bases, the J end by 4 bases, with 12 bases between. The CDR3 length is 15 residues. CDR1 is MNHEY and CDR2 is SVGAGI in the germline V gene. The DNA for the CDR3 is TGTGCCAGCAGTTACTCCTCGCGGGGCCGAGAGACCCAGTACTTC. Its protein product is CASSYSSRGRETQYF.

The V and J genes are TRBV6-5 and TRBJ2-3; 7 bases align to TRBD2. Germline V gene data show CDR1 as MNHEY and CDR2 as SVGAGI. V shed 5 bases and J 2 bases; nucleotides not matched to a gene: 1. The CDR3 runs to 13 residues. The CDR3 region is CASSRGDTDTQYF. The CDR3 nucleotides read TGTGCCAGCAGTCGGGGGGACACAGATACGCAGTATTTT.

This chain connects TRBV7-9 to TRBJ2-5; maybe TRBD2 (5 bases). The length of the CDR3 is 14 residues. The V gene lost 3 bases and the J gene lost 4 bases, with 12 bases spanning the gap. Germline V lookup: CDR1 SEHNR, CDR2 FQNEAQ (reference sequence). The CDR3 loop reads CASSLGSEVETQYF. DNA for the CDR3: TGTGCCAGCAGCTTGGGTAGCGAGGTAGAGACCCAGTACTTC.

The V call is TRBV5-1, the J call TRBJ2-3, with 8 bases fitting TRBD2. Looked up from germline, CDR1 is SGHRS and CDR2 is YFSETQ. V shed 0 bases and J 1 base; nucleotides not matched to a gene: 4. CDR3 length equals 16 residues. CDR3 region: CASSLEGSGGTDTQYF. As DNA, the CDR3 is TGCGCCAGCAGCTTGGAGGGTAGCGGGGGCACAGATACGCAGTATTTT.

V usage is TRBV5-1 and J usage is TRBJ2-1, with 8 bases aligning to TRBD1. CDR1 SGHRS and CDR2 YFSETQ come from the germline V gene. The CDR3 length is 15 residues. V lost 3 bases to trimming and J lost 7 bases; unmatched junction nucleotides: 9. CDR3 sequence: CASSSRQGKHNEQFF. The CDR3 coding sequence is TGCGCCAGCAGCTCGAGACAGGGGAAGCATAATGAGCAGTTCTTC.

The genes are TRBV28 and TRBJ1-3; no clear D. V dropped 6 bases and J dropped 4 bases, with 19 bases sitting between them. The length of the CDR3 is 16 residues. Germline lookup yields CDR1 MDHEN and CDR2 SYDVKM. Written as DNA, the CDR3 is TGTGCCAGCAGACACACTTCGGGTGGCGGGGGAAACACCATATATTTT. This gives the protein CASRHTSGGGGNTIYF.

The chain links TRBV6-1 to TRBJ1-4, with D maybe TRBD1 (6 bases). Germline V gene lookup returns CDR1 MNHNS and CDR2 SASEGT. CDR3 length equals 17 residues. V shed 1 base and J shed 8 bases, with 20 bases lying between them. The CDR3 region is CASSEGGGRASGEKLFF. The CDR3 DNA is TGTGCCAGCAGTGAAGGGGGGGGCAGGGCCTCGGGAGAAAAACTGTTTTTT.

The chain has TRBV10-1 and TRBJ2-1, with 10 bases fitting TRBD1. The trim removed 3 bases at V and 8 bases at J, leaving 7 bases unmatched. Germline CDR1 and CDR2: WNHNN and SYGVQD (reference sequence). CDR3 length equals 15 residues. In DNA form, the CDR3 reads TGCGCCAGCAGTGATCGGGACAGGGGTGTCGATGAGCAGTTCTTC. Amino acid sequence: CASSDRDRGVDEQFF.

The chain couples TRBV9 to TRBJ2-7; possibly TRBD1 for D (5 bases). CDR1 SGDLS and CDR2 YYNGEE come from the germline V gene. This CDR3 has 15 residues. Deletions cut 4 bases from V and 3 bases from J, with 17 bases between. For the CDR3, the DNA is TGTGCCAGCAGCCCCGGCTGGACACCAGACTACGAGCAGTACTTC. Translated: CASSPGWTPDYEQYF. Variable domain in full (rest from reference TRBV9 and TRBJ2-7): DSGVTQTPKHLITATGQRVTLRCSPRSGDLSVYWYQQSLDQGLQFLIQYYNGEERAKGNILERFSAQQFPDLHSELNLSSLELGDSALYFCASSPGWTPDYEQYFGPGTRLTVT.

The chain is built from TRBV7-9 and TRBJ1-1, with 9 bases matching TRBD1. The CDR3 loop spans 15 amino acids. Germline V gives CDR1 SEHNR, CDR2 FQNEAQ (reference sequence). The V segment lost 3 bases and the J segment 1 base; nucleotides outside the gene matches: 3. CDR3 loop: CASSFEDRGNTEAFF. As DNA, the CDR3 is TGTGCCAGCAGCTTCGAGGACAGGGGGAACACTGAAGCTTTCTTT.

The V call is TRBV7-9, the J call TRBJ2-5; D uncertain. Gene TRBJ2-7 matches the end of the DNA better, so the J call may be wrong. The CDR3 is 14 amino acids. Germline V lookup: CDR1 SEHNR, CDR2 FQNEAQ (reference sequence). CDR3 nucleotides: TGTGCCAGCAGCTCCGCCCAGGCCAGCTACGAGCAGTACTTC. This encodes CASSSAQASYEQYF.

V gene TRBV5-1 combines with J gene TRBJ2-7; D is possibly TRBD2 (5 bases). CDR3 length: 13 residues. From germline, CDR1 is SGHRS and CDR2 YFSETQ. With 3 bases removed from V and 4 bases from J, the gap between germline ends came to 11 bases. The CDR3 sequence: CASSSPEGYEQYF. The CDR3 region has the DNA TGCGCCAGCAGCTCCCCTGAGGGATACGAGCAGTACTTC. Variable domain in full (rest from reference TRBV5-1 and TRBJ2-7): KAGVTQTPRYLIKTRGQQVTLSCSPISGHRSVSWYQQTPGQGLQFLFEYFSETQRNKGNFPGRFSGRQFSNSRSEMNVSTLELGDSALYLCASSSPEGYEQYFGPGTRLTVT.

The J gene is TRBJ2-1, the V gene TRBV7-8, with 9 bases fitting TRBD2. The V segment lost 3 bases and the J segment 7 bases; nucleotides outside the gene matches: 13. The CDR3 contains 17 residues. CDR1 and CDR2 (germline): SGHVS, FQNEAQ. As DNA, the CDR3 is TGTGCCAGCAGCTTGCCCGTAGGGCGGGAGGGCCGTAATGAGCAGTTCTTC. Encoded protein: CASSLPVGREGRNEQFF.

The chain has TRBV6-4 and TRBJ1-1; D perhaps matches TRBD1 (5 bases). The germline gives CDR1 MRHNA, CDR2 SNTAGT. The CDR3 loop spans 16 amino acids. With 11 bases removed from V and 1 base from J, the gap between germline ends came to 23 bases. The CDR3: CAGTRGGKYRNTEAFF. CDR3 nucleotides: TGTGCCGGCACGCGGGGGGGGAAGTACCGGAACACTGAAGCTTTCTTT.

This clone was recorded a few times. CDR3: CASSQGGLGNQPQHF. DNA of the CDR3: TGTGCCAGCAGCCAGGGGGGTTTGGGCAATCAGCCCCAGCATTTT. This chain joins TRBV14 and TRBJ1-5; D perhaps matches TRBD1 (5 bases). Trimming removed 3 bases at V and 2 bases at J, with 11 bases between. The CDR3 runs to 15 residues. From germline, CDR1 is SGHDN and CDR2 FVKESK.

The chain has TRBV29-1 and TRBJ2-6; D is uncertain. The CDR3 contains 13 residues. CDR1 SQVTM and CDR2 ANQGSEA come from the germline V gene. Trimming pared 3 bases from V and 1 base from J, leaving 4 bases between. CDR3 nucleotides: TGCAGCGTTGACGGGTCTGGGGCCAACGTCCTGACTTTC. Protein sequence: CSVDGSGANVLTF.

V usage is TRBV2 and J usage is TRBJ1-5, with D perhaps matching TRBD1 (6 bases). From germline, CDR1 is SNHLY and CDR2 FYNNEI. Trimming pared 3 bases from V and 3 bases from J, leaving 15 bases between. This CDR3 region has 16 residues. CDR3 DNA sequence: TGTGCCAGCAGTGAGGGGGCGAGACAGCACAATCAGCCCCAGCATTTT. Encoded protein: CASSEGARQHNQPQHF.

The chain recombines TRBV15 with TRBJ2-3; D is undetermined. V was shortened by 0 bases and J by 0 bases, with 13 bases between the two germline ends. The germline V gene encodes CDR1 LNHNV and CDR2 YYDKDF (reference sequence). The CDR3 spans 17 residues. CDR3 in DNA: TGTGCCACCAGCAGAGATCCTTGGGCAGTTAGCACAGATACGCAGTATTTT. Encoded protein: CATSRDPWAVSTDTQYF. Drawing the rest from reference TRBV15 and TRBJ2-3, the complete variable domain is DAMVIQNPRYQVTQFGKPVTLSCSQTLNHNVMYWYQQKSSQAPKLLFHYYDKDFNNEADTPDNFQSRRPNTSFCFLDIRSPGLGDTAMYLCATSRDPWAVSTDTQYFGPGTRLTVL.

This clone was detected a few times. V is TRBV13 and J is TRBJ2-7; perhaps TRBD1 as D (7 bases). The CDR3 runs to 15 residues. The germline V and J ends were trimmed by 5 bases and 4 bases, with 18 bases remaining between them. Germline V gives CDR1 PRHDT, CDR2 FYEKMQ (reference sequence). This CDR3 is CASSTRQGGGYEQYF. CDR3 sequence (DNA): TGTGCCAGCAGCACCAGACAGGGAGGAGGATACGAGCAGTACTTC.

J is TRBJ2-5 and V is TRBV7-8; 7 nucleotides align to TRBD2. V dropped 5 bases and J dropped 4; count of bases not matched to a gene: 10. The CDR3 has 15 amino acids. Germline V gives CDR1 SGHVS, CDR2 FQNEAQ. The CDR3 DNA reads TGTGCCAGCAGCCCCCTACTAGCGATGGGAGAGACCCAGTACTTC. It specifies CASSPLLAMGETQYF.

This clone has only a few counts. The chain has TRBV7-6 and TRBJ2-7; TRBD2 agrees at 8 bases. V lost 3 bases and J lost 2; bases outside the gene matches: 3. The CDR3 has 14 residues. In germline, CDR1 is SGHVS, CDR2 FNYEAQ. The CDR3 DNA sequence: TGTGCCAGCAGCTTGGGTAGCGGGACCTACGAGCAGTACTTC. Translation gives CASSLGSGTYEQYF.